A selection of T cell receptor beta chains follows, all from one sample in a study of CD8+ T cells in alopecia areata. Here immunoSEQ multiplex PCR was the method, and the copy in TCRdb shows in-frame clones only, minus some. The repertoire includes roughly 120,000 clones, about two fifths of them detected once, and approximately 3.1% sits in the top ten. Sequencing was performed on CD4+ T cells sorted from blood. The receptors come from a human donor with alopecia areata. CDR3s include the opening cysteine and the closing phenylalanine or tryptophan. The order of the fields is clone size, D gene, V gene, J gene, CDR3 protein, CDR3 DNA. The D gene is left open where the match is weak. Size is stated for part of the rows, as once, few or many counts, or as a class when the clone is expanded.

clone_size: -; d_call: -; v_call: TRBV29-1; j_call: TRBJ1-5; cdr3_aa: CSVFVPGGPQHF; cdr3_nt: TGCAGCGTTTTCGTCCCAGGAGGGCCCCAGCATTTT
clone_size: -; d_call: TRBD2; v_call: TRBV30; j_call: TRBJ2-7; cdr3_aa: CAWRTSGYEQYF; cdr3_nt: TGTGCCTGGAGGACTAGCGGCTACGAGCAGTACTTC
clone_size: -; d_call: -; v_call: TRBV4-3; j_call: TRBJ2-5; cdr3_aa: CASSPSVPETQYF; cdr3_nt: TGCGCCAGCAGCCCCTCCGTACCCGAGACCCAGTACTTC
clone_size: few; d_call: -; v_call: TRBV29-1; j_call: TRBJ2-5; cdr3_aa: CSVEDPQVPETQYF; cdr3_nt: TGCAGCGTTGAAGATCCTCAGGTGCCGGAGACCCAGTACTTC
clone_size: few; d_call: TRBD1; v_call: TRBV5-1; j_call: TRBJ1-6; cdr3_aa: CASSSTGESSPLHF; cdr3_nt: TGCGCCAGCAGCTCAACAGGGGAAAGTTCACCCCTCCACTTT
clone_size: few; d_call: -; v_call: TRBV7-2; j_call: TRBJ2-7; cdr3_aa: CASSPRGRTDEEQYF; cdr3_nt: TGTGCCAGCAGCCCGCGAGGAAGGACCGATGAGGAGCAGTACTTC
clone_size: -; d_call: TRBD1; v_call: TRBV27; j_call: TRBJ1-5; cdr3_aa: CASSPQGPHQPQHF; cdr3_nt: TGTGCCAGCAGTCCACAGGGGCCCCATCAGCCCCAGCATTTT
clone_size: few; d_call: -; v_call: TRBV7-8; j_call: TRBJ2-3; cdr3_aa: CASSNRVGAGVAQYF; cdr3_nt: TGTGCCAGCAGCAACAGGGTAGGGGCCGGAGTTGCGCAGTATTTT
clone_size: -; d_call: TRBD1; v_call: TRBV29-1; j_call: TRBJ1-1; cdr3_aa: CSVGVGTGNTEAFF; cdr3_nt: TGCAGCGTTGGGGTCGGGACAGGGAACACTGAAGCTTTCTTT
clone_size: -; d_call: TRBD1; v_call: TRBV29-1; j_call: TRBJ2-3; cdr3_aa: CSVEGSGGATDTQYF; cdr3_nt: TGCAGCGTTGAAGGTTCAGGGGGCGCAACAGATACGCAGTATTTT
clone_size: few; d_call: -; v_call: TRBV29-1; j_call: TRBJ1-2; cdr3_aa: CSVEDARANYGYTF; cdr3_nt: TGCAGCGTTGAAGATGCAAGGGCGAACTATGGCTACACCTTC
clone_size: -; d_call: -; v_call: TRBV29-1; j_call: TRBJ2-3; cdr3_aa: CSVESRRVGADTQYF; cdr3_nt: TGCAGCGTTGAATCGCGCAGGGTGGGGGCAGATACGCAGTATTTT
clone_size: -; d_call: -; v_call: TRBV6-1; j_call: TRBJ2-5; cdr3_aa: CASSESKAPGGTQYF; cdr3_nt: TGTGCCAGCAGTGAATCGAAGGCACCCGGTGGGACCCAGTACTTC
clone_size: few; d_call: TRBD2; v_call: TRBV11-2; j_call: TRBJ2-1; cdr3_aa: CASSSAGLAGGTAFF; cdr3_nt: TGTGCCAGCAGCTCCGCGGGACTAGCGGGAGGGACAGCGTTCTTC